This is a list of T cell receptor beta chains from one sample in a study of blood T cell repertoires in COVID-19. The method was immunoSEQ multiplex PCR; TCRdb's version includes in-frame clones alone and lacks a portion of them. The repertoire consists of around 280,000 clones, with approximately 86% occurring once and the leading ten covering approximately 2%. Specimen: peripheral blood. Receptor source: a woman in her twenties or thirties who had recovered from COVID-19. The CDR3 runs from the conserved cysteine through the conserved F or W. The order of the fields is J gene, D gene, clone size, CDR3 length, V gene, CDR3 protein, CDR3 DNA. A D gene is named only where the DNA matches it firmly. Expanded clones are given a class, and other clones once, few, many or no size at all.

TRBJ2-1	.	.	15	TRBV27	CASSSSKISYNEQFF	TGTGCCAGCAGTTCAAGCAAAATCTCCTACAATGAGCAGTTCTTC
TRBJ2-2	TRBD2	.	17	TRBV7-6	CASSLLADAGGTGELFF	TGTGCCAGCAGCTTACTTGCTGACGCGGGGGGCACCGGGGAGCTGTTTTTT
TRBJ1-2	TRBD1	.	15	TRBV3-1/TRBV3-2	CASSQVRDRAYGYTF	TGTGCCAGCAGCCAAGTGCGGGACAGGGCCTATGGCTACACCTTC
TRBJ1-5	.	.	13	TRBV6-2/TRBV6-3	CASSHTGSQPQHF	TGTGCCAGCAGTCATACAGGGTCTCAGCCCCAGCATTTT
TRBJ1-1	.	.	13	TRBV29-1	CSVDLGGDTEAFF	TGCAGCGTTGATTTGGGGGGGGACACTGAAGCTTTCTTT
TRBJ1-1	.	.	18	TRBV21-1	CASSRLNRDRGVNTEAFF	TGTGCCAGCAGCCGACTCAACCGGGACAGGGGCGTGAACACTGAAGCTTTCTTT
TRBJ2-7	TRBD1	.	18	TRBV6-1	CASSERGQGVGSGYEQYF	TGTGCCAGCAGTGAGAGGGGACAGGGTGTCGGGAGCGGCTACGAGCAGTACTTC
TRBJ2-1	TRBD1	.	15	TRBV28	CASSPGTGGRNEQFF	TGTGCCAGCAGTCCCGGGACAGGGGGTAGGAATGAGCAGTTCTTC
TRBJ1-2	.	.	14	TRBV29-1	CSVAFGEQGSGYTF	TGCAGCGTTGCGTTTGGGGAACAGGGAAGCGGCTACACCTTC
TRBJ2-1	TRBD2	.	16	TRBV9	CASSVSGLAGLNEQFF	TGTGCCAGCAGCGTCTCGGGACTAGCGGGGTTAAATGAGCAGTTCTTC
TRBJ2-7	TRBD2	.	17	TRBV28	CASSGGTSGRAPHEQYF	TGTGCCAGCAGTGGGGGGACTAGCGGGAGGGCCCCCCACGAGCAGTACTTC
TRBJ2-5	.	.	13	TRBV3-1/TRBV3-2	CASSQGAEETQYF	TGTGCCAGCAGCCAAGGGGCAGAAGAGACCCAGTACTTC
TRBJ1-1	.	.	14	TRBV5-1	CASSLGGRENEAFF	TGCGCCAGCAGCTTGGGGGGGCGTGAGAATGAAGCTTTCTTT
TRBJ2-1	TRBD2	.	18	TRBV5-6	CASSLASGRRVSYNEQFF	TGTGCCAGCAGCTTGGCTAGCGGGAGGAGGGTGTCCTACAATGAGCAGTTCTTC
TRBJ2-7	.	few	12	TRBV7-9	CASSLVRGEQYF	TGTGCCAGCAGCTTAGTAAGGGGCGAGCAGTACTTC
TRBJ2-7	TRBD2	.	14	TRBV4-1	CASSQEGTRGEQYF	TGCGCCAGCAGCCAAGAAGGGACTAGAGGCGAGCAGTACTTC
TRBJ1-5	TRBD1	.	14	TRBV6-5	CASSSDRGGQPQHF	TGTGCCAGCAGTTCGGACAGGGGAGGTCAGCCCCAGCATTTT
TRBJ2-5	TRBD2	.	15	TRBV4-3	CASSQGTSGQETQYF	TGCGCCAGCAGCCAAGGGACTAGCGGCCAAGAGACCCAGTACTTC
TRBJ2-7	TRBD1	.	14	TRBV3-1/TRBV3-2	CASSQGQGIYEQYF	TGTGCCAGCAGCCAAGGACAGGGCATCTACGAGCAGTACTTC
TRBJ1-1	.	.	16	TRBV7-9	CASGLTAGFLDPEAFF	TGTGCCAGCGGTTTAACTGCGGGTTTCCTCGACCCTGAAGCTTTCTTT
TRBJ1-2	TRBD1	once	15	TRBV27	CASSPTGESWYGYTF	TGTGCCAGCAGTCCAACAGGGGAGAGTTGGTATGGCTACACCTTC
TRBJ2-2	TRBD2	.	15	TRBV19	CASTGRERVTGELFF	TGTGCCAGTACCGGGCGGGAGCGGGTAACCGGGGAGCTGTTTTTT
TRBJ2-1	TRBD1	.	15	TRBV9	CASSASTGDYNEQFF	TGTGCCAGCAGCGCCTCGACAGGGGACTACAATGAGCAGTTCTTC
TRBJ2-1	TRBD2	.	15	TRBV6-1	CASSEGLAGYNEQFF	TGTGCCAGCAGTGAAGGACTAGCGGGATACAATGAGCAGTTCTTC
TRBJ2-1	TRBD2	.	14	TRBV5-1	CASSFSGGDNEQFF	TGCGCCAGCAGCTTTTCGGGAGGGGACAATGAGCAGTTCTTC
TRBJ1-4	.	.	11	TRBV6-6	CASSYERGRVF	TGTGCCAGCAGTTACGAACGAGGGAGGGTTTTT
TRBJ1-4	TRBD1	.	13	TRBV28	CASSGGTGVRLFF	TGTGCCAGCAGTGGGGGAACAGGGGTTAGGCTGTTTTTT
TRBJ2-4	.	.	12	TRBV27	CASSMTRGIQYF	TGTGCCAGCAGTATGACCCGGGGCATTCAGTACTTC
TRBJ2-1	.	.	15	TRBV2	CASIRPILNENEQFF	TGTGCCAGCATCCGTCCTATACTCAACGAGAATGAGCAGTTCTTC
TRBJ2-1	TRBD2	.	15	TRBV19	CASSLLAGGRNEQFF	TGTGCCAGTAGTTTACTAGCGGGAGGGAGGAATGAGCAGTTCTTC
TRBJ1-5	.	few	13	TRBV30	CADSTGRNQPQHF	TGTGCCGATAGTACAGGGCGGAATCAGCCCCAGCATTTT
TRBJ1-1	.	.	15	TRBV7-9	CASSRQSYMNTEAFF	TGTGCCAGCAGCCGACAGTCTTATATGAACACTGAAGCTTTCTTT
TRBJ2-3	.	.	15	TRBV19	CASKASAVRTDTQYF	TGTGCCAGTAAAGCCAGCGCAGTTCGCACAGATACGCAGTATTTT
TRBJ2-2	.	.	14	TRBV28	CASSLFTNTGELFF	TGTGCCAGCAGTTTATTTACGAACACCGGGGAGCTGTTTTTT
TRBJ2-3	TRBD2	.	16	TRBV5-8	CASSLQLAGPGDTQYF	TGTGCCAGCAGTCTCCAACTAGCGGGGCCAGGAGATACGCAGTATTTT
TRBJ1-2	.	.	12	TRBV2	CASSSQNYGYTF	TGTGCCAGCAGCTCCCAGAACTATGGCTACACCTTC
TRBJ2-7	.	.	13	TRBV6-5	CASSYGATYEQYF	TGTGCCAGCAGTTACGGGGCTACCTACGAGCAGTACTTC
TRBJ2-2	.	.	14	TRBV7-9	CASSPTSTTGELFF	TGTGCCAGCAGCCCCACTTCTACCACCGGGGAGCTGTTTTTT
TRBJ2-7	.	few	16	TRBV28	CASSLSGVYWSYEQYF	TGTGCCAGCAGCTTGTCAGGGGTTTATTGGTCCTACGAGCAGTACTTC
TRBJ1-1	.	few	12	TRBV3-1/TRBV3-2	CASSYRNTEAFF	TGTGCCAGCAGTTACAGAAACACTGAAGCTTTCTTT
TRBJ1-1	.	.	13	TRBV5-5	CASSGHWNTEAFF	TGTGCCAGCAGCGGACACTGGAACACTGAAGCTTTCTTT
TRBJ2-1	TRBD2	.	14	TRBV7-9	CASSYFTSVDEQFF	TGTGCCAGCAGCTATTTTACTAGCGTCGATGAGCAGTTCTTC
TRBJ2-1	TRBD2	once	18	TRBV5-1	CASSLAPGLAGGYNEQFF	TGCGCCAGCAGCTTGGCTCCGGGGCTAGCGGGAGGTTACAATGAGCAGTTCTTC
TRBJ2-1	TRBD2	.	16	TRBV18	CASSPPGLSSYNEQFF	TGTGCCAGCTCACCACCGGGACTAAGCTCCTACAATGAGCAGTTCTTC
TRBJ2-1	.	.	14	TRBV4-1	CASSQEDSYNEQFF	TGCGCCAGCAGCCAAGAGGACTCGTACAATGAGCAGTTCTTC
TRBJ1-1	.	.	17	TRBV7-2	CASSLGVGGAMNTEAFF	TGTGCCAGCAGCTTAGGGGTGGGGGGAGCCATGAACACTGAAGCTTTCTTT
TRBJ2-3	.	.	14	TRBV3-1/TRBV3-2	CASSQGKGAGTQYF	TGTGCCAGCAGCCAAGGAAAGGGAGCCGGTACGCAGTATTTT
TRBJ2-1	.	.	15	TRBV24-1	CATSDLRGVGGPQFF	TGTGCCACCAGTGATTTGCGCGGGGTTGGGGGACCGCAGTTCTTC
TRBJ2-1	.	.	16	TRBV5-1	CASSLAAGSSYNEQFF	TGCGCCAGCAGCTTGGCCGCGGGGAGCTCCTACAATGAGCAGTTCTTC
TRBJ1-3	.	.	14	TRBV7-9	CASSQTSKGNTIYF	TGTGCCAGCAGCCAGACATCTAAGGGAAACACCATATATTTT
TRBJ1-1	TRBD1	.	13	TRBV5-1	CASSSGQGTEAFF	TGCGCCAGCAGCTCTGGACAGGGCACTGAAGCTTTCTTT
TRBJ1-2	TRBD1	.	14	TRBV18	CASSPPLTGNGYTF	TGTGCCAGCTCACCACCGCTGACAGGGAATGGCTACACCTTC
TRBJ2-6	.	.	18	TRBV6-2/TRBV6-3	CASSYSASDPVRANVLTF	TGTGCCAGCAGTTACTCGGCTAGCGACCCAGTGAGGGCCAACGTCCTGACTTTC
TRBJ2-7	.	.	13	TRBV25-1	CASSEDRSYEQYF	TGTGCCAGCAGTGAAGACAGATCCTACGAGCAGTACTTC